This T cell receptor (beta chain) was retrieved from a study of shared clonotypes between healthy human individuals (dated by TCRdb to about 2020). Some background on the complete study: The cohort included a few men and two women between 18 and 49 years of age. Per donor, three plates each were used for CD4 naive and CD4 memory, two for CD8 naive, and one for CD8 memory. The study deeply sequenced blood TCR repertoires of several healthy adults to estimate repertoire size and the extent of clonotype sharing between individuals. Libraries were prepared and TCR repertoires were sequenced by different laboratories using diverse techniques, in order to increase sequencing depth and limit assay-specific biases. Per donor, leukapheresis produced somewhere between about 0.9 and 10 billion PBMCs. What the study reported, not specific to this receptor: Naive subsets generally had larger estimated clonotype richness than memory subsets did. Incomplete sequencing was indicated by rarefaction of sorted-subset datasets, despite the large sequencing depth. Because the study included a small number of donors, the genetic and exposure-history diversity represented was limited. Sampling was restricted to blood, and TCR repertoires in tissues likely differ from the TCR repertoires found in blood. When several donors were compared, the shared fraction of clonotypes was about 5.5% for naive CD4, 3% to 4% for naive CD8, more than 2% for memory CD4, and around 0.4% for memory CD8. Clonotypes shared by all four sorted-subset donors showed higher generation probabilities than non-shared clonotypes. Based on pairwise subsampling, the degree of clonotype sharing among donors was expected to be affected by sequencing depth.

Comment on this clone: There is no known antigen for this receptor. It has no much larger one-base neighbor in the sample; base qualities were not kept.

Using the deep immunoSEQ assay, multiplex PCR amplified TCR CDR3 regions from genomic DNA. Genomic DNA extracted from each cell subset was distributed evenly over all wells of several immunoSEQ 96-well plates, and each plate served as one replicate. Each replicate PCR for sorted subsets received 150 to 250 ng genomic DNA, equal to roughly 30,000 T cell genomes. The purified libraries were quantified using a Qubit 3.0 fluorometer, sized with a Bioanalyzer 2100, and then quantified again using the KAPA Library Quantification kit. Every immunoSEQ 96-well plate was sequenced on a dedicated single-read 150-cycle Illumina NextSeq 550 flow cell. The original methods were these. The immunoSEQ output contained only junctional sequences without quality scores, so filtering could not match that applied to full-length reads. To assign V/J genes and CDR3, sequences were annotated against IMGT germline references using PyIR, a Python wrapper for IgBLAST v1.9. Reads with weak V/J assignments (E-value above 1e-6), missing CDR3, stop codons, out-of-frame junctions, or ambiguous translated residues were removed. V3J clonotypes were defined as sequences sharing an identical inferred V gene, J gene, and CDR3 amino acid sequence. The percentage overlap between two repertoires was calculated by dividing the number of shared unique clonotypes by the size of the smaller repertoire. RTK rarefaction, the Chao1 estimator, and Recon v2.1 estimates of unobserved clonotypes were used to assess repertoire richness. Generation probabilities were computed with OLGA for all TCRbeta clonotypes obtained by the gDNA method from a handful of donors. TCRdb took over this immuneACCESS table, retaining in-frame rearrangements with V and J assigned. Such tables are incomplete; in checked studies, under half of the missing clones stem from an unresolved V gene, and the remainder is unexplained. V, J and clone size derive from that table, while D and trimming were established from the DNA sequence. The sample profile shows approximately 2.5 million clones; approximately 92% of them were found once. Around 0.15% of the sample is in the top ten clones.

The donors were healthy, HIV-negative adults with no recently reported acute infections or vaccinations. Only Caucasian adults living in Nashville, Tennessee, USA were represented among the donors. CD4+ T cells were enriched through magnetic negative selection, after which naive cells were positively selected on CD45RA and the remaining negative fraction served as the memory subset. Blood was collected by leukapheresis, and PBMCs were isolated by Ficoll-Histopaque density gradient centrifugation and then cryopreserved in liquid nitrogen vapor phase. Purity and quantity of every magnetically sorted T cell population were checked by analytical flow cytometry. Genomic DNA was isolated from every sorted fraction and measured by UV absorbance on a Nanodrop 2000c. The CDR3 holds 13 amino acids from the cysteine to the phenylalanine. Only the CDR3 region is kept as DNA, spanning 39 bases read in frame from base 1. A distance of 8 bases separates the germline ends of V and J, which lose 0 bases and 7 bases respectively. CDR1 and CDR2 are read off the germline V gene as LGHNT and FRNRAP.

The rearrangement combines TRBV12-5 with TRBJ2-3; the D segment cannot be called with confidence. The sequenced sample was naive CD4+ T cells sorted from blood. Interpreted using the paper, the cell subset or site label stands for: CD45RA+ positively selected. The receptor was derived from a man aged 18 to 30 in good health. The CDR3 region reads CASGLVEENTQYF. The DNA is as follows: TGTGCTAGTGGTTTGGTAGAGGAAAATACGCAGTATTTT.